This T cell receptor beta chain comes out of a study of early T cells in non-severe SARS-CoV-2 infection. Study results and limitations: VDJdb-based annotation leaned toward anti-spike CD8 responses and missed private and CD4 specificities.

This clonotype was found many times. Its antigen is currently unknown. MiXCR was run by TCRdb on the 5' RACE reads, yielding one entry per CDR3 protein. The table shows approximately 35,000 distinct CDR3 sequences, with approximately 5% occurring only once. The CDR3 has 13 residues. The ends were cut back, 7 bases at V and 9 bases at J, with 17 bases in the middle. Germline V lookup: CDR1 SGHNT, CDR2 YYREEE (reference sequence). The rearrangement links TRBV5-4 to TRBJ2-1; TRBD1 might be the D (6 bases). Sequencing was performed on whole blood. The receptor was isolated from an adult who was a healthcare worker with PCR-confirmed SARS-CoV-2 infection or an uninfected control (not recorded which). CDR3 sequence reads: CASSRTGQTEQFF. CDR3 nucleotides: TGTGCCAGCTCGAGAACAGGACAGACTGAGCAGTTCTTC.